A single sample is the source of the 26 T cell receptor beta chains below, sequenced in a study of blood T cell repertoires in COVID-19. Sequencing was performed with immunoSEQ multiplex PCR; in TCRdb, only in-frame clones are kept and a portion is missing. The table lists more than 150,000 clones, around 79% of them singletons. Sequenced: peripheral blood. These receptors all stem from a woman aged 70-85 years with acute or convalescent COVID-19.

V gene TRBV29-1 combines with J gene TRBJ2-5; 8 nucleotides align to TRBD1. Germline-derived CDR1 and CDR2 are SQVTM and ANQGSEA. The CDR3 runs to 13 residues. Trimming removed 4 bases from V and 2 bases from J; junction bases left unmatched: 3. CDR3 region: CSVGGQGQETQYF. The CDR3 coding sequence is TGCAGCGTTGGCGGACAGGGACAAGAGACCCAGTACTTC. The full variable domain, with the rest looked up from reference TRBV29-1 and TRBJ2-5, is SAVISQKPSRDICQRGTSLTIQCQVDSQVTMMFWYRQQPGQSLTLIATANQGSEATYESGFVIDKFPISRPNLTFSTLTVSNMSPEDSSIYLCSVGGQGQETQYFGPGTRLLVL.

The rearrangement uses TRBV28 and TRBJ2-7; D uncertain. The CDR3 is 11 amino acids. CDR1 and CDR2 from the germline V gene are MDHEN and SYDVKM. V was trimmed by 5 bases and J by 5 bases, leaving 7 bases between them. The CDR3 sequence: CASSRYDEQYF. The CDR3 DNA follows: TGTGCCAGCAGTCGCTACGACGAGCAGTACTTC.

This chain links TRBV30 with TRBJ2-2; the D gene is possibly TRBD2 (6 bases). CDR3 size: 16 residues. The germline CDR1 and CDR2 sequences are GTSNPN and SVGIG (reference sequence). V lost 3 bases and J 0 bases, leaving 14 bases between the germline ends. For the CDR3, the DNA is TGTGCCTGGAGCCCGGGGCTAGCGTCGAACACCGGGGAGCTGTTTTTT. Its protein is CAWSPGLASNTGELFF. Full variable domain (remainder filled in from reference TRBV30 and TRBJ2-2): SQTIHQWPATLVQPVGSPLSLECTVEGTSNPNLYWYRQAAGRGLQLLFYSVGIGQISSEVPQNLSASRPQDRQFILSSKKLLLSDSGFYLCAWSPGLASNTGELFFGEGSRLTVL.

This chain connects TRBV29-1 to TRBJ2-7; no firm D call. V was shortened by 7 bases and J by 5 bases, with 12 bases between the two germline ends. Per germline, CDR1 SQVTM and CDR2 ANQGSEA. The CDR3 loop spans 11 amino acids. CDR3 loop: CSATMRHEQYF. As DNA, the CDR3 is TGCAGCGCTACGATGAGGCACGAGCAGTACTTC.

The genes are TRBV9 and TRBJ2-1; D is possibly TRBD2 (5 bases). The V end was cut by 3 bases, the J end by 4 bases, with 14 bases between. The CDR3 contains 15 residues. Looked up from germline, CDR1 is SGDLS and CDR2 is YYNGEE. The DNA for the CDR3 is TGTGCCAGCAGCGCGTCTACACTAGGTTACAATGAGCAGTTCTTC. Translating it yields CASSASTLGYNEQFF.

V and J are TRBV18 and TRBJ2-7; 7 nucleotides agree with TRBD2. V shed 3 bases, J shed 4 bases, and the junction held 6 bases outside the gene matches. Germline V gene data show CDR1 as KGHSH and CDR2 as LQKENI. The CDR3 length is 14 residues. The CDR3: CASSPAGRWYEQYF. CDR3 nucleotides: TGTGCCAGCTCACCCGCCGGGAGGTGGTACGAGCAGTACTTC.

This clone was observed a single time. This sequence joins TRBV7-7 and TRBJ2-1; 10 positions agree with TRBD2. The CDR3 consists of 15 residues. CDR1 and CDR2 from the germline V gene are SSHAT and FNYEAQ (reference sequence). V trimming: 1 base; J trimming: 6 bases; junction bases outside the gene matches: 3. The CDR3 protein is CASSLGLAGSNEQFF. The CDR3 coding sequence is TGTGCCAGCAGCTTAGGACTAGCGGGTTCCAATGAGCAGTTCTTC.

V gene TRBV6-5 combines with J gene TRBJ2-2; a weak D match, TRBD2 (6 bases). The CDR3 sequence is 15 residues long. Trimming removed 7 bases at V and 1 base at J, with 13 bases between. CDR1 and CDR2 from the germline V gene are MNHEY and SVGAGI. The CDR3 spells CASTLAGGNTGELFF. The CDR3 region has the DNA TGTGCCAGCACACTAGCCGGCGGGAACACCGGGGAGCTGTTTTTT.

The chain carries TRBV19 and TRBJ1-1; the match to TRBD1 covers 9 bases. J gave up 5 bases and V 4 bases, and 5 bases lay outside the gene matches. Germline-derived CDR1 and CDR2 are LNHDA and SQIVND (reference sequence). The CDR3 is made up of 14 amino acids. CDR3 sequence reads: CASSRRDRETEAFF. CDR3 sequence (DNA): TGTGCCAGTAGTAGAAGGGACAGGGAGACTGAAGCTTTCTTT.

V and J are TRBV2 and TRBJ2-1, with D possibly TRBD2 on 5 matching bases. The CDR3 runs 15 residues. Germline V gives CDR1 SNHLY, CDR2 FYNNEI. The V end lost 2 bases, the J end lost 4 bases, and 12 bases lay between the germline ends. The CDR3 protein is CASSEWAGGYNEQFF. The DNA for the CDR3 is TGTGCCAGCAGTGAATGGGCAGGAGGTTACAATGAGCAGTTCTTC.

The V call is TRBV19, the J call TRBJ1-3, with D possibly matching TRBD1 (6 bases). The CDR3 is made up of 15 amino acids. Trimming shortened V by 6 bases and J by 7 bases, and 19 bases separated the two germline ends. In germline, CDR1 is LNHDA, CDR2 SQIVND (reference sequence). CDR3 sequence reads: CASSPTQGFSNTIYF. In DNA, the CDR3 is TGTGCCAGTAGCCCGACTCAGGGGTTTTCGAACACCATATATTTT.

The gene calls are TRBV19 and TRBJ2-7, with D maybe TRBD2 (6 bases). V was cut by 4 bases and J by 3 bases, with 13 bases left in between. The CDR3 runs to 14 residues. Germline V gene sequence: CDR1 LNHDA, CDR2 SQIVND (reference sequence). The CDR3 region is CASSNTGGVYEQYF. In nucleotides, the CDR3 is TGTGCCAGTAGTAACACAGGAGGGGTCTACGAGCAGTACTTC.

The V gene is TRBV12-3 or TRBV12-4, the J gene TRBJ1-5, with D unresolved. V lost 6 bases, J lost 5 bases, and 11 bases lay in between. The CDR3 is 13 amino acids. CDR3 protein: CASSPNMDQPQHF. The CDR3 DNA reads TGTGCCAGCAGCCCAAACATGGATCAGCCCCAGCATTTT.

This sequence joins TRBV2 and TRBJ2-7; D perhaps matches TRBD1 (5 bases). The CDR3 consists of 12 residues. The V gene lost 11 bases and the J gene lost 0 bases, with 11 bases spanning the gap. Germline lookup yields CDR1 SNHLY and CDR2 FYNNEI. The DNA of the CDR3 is TGTGCCGGGGCGTGGAACTCCTACGAGCAGTACTTC. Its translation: CAGAWNSYEQYF.

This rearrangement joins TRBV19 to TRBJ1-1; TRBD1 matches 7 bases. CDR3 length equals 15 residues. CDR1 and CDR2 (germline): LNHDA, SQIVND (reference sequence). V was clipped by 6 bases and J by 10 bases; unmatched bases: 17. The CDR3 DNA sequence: TGTGCCAGTAGGCCCGGGGGACAGCCCCTCTTTCCAGCTTTCTTT. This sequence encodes CASRPGGQPLFPAFF.

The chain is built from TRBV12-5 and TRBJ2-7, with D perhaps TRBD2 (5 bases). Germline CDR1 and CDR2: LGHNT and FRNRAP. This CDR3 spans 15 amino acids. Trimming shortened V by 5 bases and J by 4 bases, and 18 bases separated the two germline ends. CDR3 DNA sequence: TGTGCTAGTGGTCCACGAGGAGGTCTTGGGTACGAGCAGTACTTC. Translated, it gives CASGPRGGLGYEQYF.

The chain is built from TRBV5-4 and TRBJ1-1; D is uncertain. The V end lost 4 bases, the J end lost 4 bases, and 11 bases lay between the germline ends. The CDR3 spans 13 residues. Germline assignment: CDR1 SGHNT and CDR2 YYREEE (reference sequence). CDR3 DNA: TGTGCCAGCAGCCTCACCAGTTCCACTGAAGCTTTCTTT. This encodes CASSLTSSTEAFF. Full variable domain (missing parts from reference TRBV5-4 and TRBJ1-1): ETGVTQSPTHLIKTRGQQVTLRCSSQSGHNTVSWYQQALGQGPQFIFQYYREEENGRGNFPPRFSGLQFPNYSSELNVNALELDDSALYLCASSLTSSTEAFFGQGTRLTVV.

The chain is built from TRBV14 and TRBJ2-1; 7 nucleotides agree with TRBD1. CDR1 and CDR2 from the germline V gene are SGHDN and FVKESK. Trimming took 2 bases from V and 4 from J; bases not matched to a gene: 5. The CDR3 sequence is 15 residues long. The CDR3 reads CASSQQGQTYNEQFF. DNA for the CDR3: TGTGCCAGCAGCCAACAGGGACAGACATACAATGAGCAGTTCTTC.

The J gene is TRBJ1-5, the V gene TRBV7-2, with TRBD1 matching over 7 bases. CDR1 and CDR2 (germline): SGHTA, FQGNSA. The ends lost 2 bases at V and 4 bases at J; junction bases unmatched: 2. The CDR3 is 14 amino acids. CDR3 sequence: CASSLSRGNQPQHF. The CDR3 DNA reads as TGTGCCAGCAGCTTAAGCAGGGGGAATCAGCCCCAGCATTTT.

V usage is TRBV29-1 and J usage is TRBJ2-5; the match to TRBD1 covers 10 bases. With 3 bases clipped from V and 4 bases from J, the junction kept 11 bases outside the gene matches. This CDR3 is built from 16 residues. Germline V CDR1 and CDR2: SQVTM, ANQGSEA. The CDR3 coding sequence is TGCAGCGTTGAGGAGGGCCGGACAGGGGGACGAGAGACCCAGTACTTC. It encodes CSVEEGRTGGRETQYF.

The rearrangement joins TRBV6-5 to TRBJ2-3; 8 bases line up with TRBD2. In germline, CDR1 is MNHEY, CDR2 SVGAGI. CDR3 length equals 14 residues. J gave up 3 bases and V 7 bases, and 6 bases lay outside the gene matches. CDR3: CASNREGRTDTQYF. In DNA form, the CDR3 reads TGTGCCAGCAACCGGGAGGGCCGAACAGATACGCAGTATTTT.

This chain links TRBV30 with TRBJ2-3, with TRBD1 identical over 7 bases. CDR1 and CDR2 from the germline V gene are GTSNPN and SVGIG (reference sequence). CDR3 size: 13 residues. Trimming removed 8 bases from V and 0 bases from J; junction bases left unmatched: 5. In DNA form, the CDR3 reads TGTGCCCGACAGGGTGATAGCACAGATACGCAGTATTTT. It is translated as CARQGDSTDTQYF.

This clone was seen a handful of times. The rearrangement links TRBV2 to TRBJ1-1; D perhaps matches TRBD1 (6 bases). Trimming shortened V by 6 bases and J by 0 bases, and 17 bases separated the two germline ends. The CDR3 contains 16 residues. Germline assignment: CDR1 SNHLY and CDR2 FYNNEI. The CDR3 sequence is CASSERQVRLNTEAFF. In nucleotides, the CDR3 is TGTGCCAGCAGCGAGAGACAGGTACGATTGAACACTGAAGCTTTCTTT.

The CDR3 is CASSPSGTNYEQYF. The CDR3 DNA sequence: TGTGCCAGCAGCCCTAGTGGCACCAACTACGAGCAGTACTTC. The chain carries TRBV7-8 and TRBJ2-7; D unclear. CDR3 length: 14 amino acids. Trimming cost V 5 bases and J 3 bases, with 14 bases left between them. Germline-derived CDR1 and CDR2 are SGHVS and FQNEAQ.

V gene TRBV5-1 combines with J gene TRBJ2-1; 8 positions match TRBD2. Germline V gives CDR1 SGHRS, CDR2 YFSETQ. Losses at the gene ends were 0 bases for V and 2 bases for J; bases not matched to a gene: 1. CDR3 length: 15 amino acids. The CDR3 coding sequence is TGCGCCAGCAGCTTGGAACTAGCGGCCTACAATGAGCAGTTCTTC. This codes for CASSLELAAYNEQFF.

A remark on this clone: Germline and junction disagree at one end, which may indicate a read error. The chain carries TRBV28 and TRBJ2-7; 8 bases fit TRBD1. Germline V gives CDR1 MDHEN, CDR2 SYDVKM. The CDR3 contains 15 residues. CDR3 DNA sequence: TGTGCCAGCACCAAATCCGGGACAGGCTCCAACGAGCAGTACTTC. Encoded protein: CASTKSGTGSNEQYF.